These T cell receptor beta chains were read from a single sample in a study of regulatory T cells in long-lasting Graves disease. TCRdb re-called the multiplex PCR reads through MiXCR, storing one row per CDR3 protein. The sample yields roughly 500,000 distinct CDR3 sequences, roughly 14% seen once. These data were likewise used in another study, on T cells in Graves' hyperthyroidism and ophthalmopathy.

The starting material was peripheral blood mononuclear cells (PBMCs), obtained at new diagnosis, from a patient treated with antithyroid drugs. The receptors derive from a man aged 25 to 45 with Graves disease. The CDR3 runs from the conserved cysteine through the conserved F or W. A D gene is named only where the DNA matches it firmly. Size tells how often a clone was seen (once, few, many) or the class of an expanded clone, and some rows leave it out.

>.|TRBJ1-2|TRBV12-3/TRBV12-4|.
TGTGCCAGCATGGGGGGGGGTGGCTACACCTTC
CASMGGGGYTF
>few|TRBJ2-3|TRBV5-6|.
TGTGCCAGCAGAGTCGGACTTTCCACAGATACGCAGTATTTT
CASRVGLSTDTQYF
>many|TRBJ2-1|TRBV24-1|TRBD2
TGTGCCACCAGTGACCCCCTAGCGGGGGGGTACAATGAGCAGTTCTTC
CATSDPLAGGYNEQFF
>many|TRBJ1-2|TRBV6-1|TRBD1
TGTGCCAGCAGTCGAATGGGACAGGGTGACTATGGCTACACCTTC
CASSRMGQGDYGYTF
>many|TRBJ2-7|TRBV7-2|TRBD2
TGTGCCAGCAGCTTAGCATGGACTAGCTCCGCCGAGCAGTACTTC
CASSLAWTSSAEQYF
>many|TRBJ2-1|TRBV11-2|TRBD2
TGTGCCAGCAGCTTCGATCGGGCTAGCGGCAATGAGCAGTTCTTC
CASSFDRASGNEQFF
>few|TRBJ2-7|TRBV5-4|.
TGTGCCAGCAGCGGACCGGGCCAACAGAGGGTATCCTACGAGCAGTACTTC
CASSGPGQQRVSYEQYF
>many|TRBJ2-7|TRBV15|.
TGTGCCACCAGCAGAGACACCAGGAACTACGAGCAGTACTTC
CATSRDTRNYEQYF
>many|TRBJ1-2|TRBV20-1|TRBD1
TGCAGTGCTCGCCAGATGACAGGGCCGGGGGGCTATGGCTACACCTTC
CSARQMTGPGGYGYTF
>.|TRBJ2-3|TRBV10-1|.
TGCGCCAGCAGTGAGGGGGGCGCAACAGATACGCAGTATTTT
CASSEGGATDTQYF
>many|TRBJ2-7|TRBV27|.
TGTGCCAGCAGTTTAACCCCCAACGGGGCCTCCTACGAGCAGTACTTC
CASSLTPNGASYEQYF
>.|TRBJ2-4|TRBV2|TRBD1
TGTGCCAGCACTGCGGACAGGGGGGAAAACATTCAGTACTTC
CASTADRGENIQYF
>many|TRBJ1-5|TRBV2|TRBD1
TGTGCCAGCAGTACAGGGGGCCCTAGCAATCAGCCCCAGCATTTT
CASSTGGPSNQPQHF
>many|TRBJ2-7|TRBV2|TRBD2
TGTGCCAGCAGGAGGGACTATTACGAGCAGTACTTC
CASRRDYYEQYF
>many|TRBJ2-7|TRBV7-9|.
TGTGCCAGCCGTAGAGCGGGCGGAGAGGAGTACGAGCAGTACTTC
CASRRAGGEEYEQYF
>many|TRBJ2-1|TRBV2|.
TGTGCCAGCAGCAGGGGCTGGGCAGGGGATAGCAGCAATGAGCAGTTCTTC
CASSRGWAGDSSNEQFF